The 9 T cell receptor beta chains below were found in one sample sequenced in a study of cytomegalovirus exposure and HLA in healthy donors (dated by TCRdb to about 2017). The library was produced with the immunoSEQ multiplex PCR assay. The multiplex PCR relied on a mix of 60 forward primers for TCR Vbeta segments and 13 reverse primers for TCR Jbeta segments. The clones in this table, taken by TCRdb from immuneACCESS, are in-frame only. Not every clone is retained; where verified, under half of the shortfall comes from an unresolved V gene, and the cause of the rest is unknown. The sample table lists hundreds of thousands of clones, around 83% of them with a count of one. Together, the top ten hold 1.4% of the sample. The sample consisted of PBMCs. All receptors come from a girl aged 10-17 years in good health and CMV-seronegative.

V usage is TRBV4-3 and J usage is TRBJ1-2; 7 bases agree with TRBD1. The V segment lost 0 bases and the J segment 8 bases; nucleotides outside the gene matches: 9. The germline CDR1 and CDR2 sequences are LGHNA and YSLEER. The CDR3 loop spans 15 amino acids. The CDR3 DNA follows: TGCGCCAGCAGCCAAGATGGGACAAGGGGGCTCGGCTACACCTTC. Residues: CASSQDGTRGLGYTF.

The rearrangement links TRBV9 to TRBJ2-1; 14 bases map to TRBD2. The CDR3 is made up of 17 amino acids. In germline, CDR1 is SGDLS, CDR2 YYNGEE. Trimming removed 4 bases from V and 0 bases from J; junction bases left unmatched: 3. CDR3 residues: CASSPGTSGSSYNEQFF. DNA for the CDR3: TGTGCCAGCAGCCCAGGGACTAGCGGGAGCTCCTACAATGAGCAGTTCTTC.

The V call is TRBV7-2, the J call TRBJ2-5; 14 nucleotides line up with TRBD2. Germline CDR1 and CDR2: SGHTA and FQGNSA. The CDR3 extends over 16 amino acids. Trimming at V came to 4 bases and at J to 4 bases, leaving 5 bases not matched to a gene. CDR3 region: CASSSYGTSGRETQYF. CDR3 bases: TGTGCCAGCAGCTCCTACGGGACTAGCGGGAGAGAGACCCAGTACTTC. Together with reference TRBV7-2 and TRBJ2-5, the CDR3 gives the full variable domain: GAGVSQSPSNKVTEKGKDVELRCDPISGHTALYWYRQSLGQGLEFLIYFQGNSAPDKSGLPSDRFSAERTGGSVSTLTIQRTQQEDSAVYLCASSSYGTSGRETQYFGPGTRLLVL.

The chain is built from TRBV7-3 and TRBJ2-7, with 13 nucleotides matching TRBD2. Trimming cost V 5 bases and J 3 bases; bases outside gene matches: 7. The CDR3 length is 16 residues. Germline V CDR1 and CDR2: SGHTA, FQGTGA. The CDR3 coding sequence is TGTGCCAGCAGCCCATACCGGACTAGCGGGAGCTACGAGCAGTACTTC. Translated: CASSPYRTSGSYEQYF.

The chain employs TRBV30 and TRBJ1-6; no reliable D call. V was trimmed by 3 bases and J by 6 bases, leaving 15 bases between them. The CDR3 is made up of 15 amino acids. Germline assignment: CDR1 GTSNPN and CDR2 SVGIG (reference sequence). The CDR3, as DNA: TGTGCCTGGAGACAATCCGGGGAAGTTAATTCACCCCTCCACTTT. It is translated as CAWRQSGEVNSPLHF.

The genes are TRBV25-1 and TRBJ2-7; D gene uncertain. The CDR3 is 12 residues long. V gave up 6 bases and J gave up 1 base, with 7 bases separating them. Germline loops: CDR1 MGHDK, CDR2 SYGVNS. The CDR3 coding sequence is TGTGCCAGCAGGACGGAGTCCTACGAGCAGTACTTC. Its translation is CASRTESYEQYF.

The chain couples TRBV10-1 to TRBJ2-7; 7 bases align to TRBD1. With V trimmed by 4 bases and J by 2 bases, 2 bases remained unmatched. The CDR3 length is 13 residues. Germline CDR1 is WNHNN and CDR2 is SYGVQD (reference sequence). The CDR3 nucleotides are TGCGCCAGCAGTGGACAGGGTACCTACGAGCAGTACTTC. It specifies CASSGQGTYEQYF.

The V gene is TRBV18, the J gene TRBJ1-5; 8 positions match TRBD1. The junction had 6 bases not matched to a gene; V was cut back by 3 bases and J by 2 bases. In germline, CDR1 is KGHSH, CDR2 LQKENI. This CDR3 is built from 16 residues. The CDR3 spells CASSPSGGGGNQPQHF. In DNA form, the CDR3 reads TGTGCCAGCTCACCGTCAGGGGGCGGGGGCAATCAGCCCCAGCATTTT.

This chain links TRBV11-3 with TRBJ2-7; 11 nucleotides agree with TRBD2. The CDR3 has 18 residues. Trimming at V came to 3 bases and at J to 2 bases, leaving 12 bases not matched to a gene. Per germline, CDR1 SGHNT and CDR2 YENEEA. The CDR3 DNA follows: TGTGCCAGCAGCTTGGATGGGACTAGCGGTACCAAGCCCTACGAGCAGTACTTC. This codes for CASSLDGTSGTKPYEQYF.